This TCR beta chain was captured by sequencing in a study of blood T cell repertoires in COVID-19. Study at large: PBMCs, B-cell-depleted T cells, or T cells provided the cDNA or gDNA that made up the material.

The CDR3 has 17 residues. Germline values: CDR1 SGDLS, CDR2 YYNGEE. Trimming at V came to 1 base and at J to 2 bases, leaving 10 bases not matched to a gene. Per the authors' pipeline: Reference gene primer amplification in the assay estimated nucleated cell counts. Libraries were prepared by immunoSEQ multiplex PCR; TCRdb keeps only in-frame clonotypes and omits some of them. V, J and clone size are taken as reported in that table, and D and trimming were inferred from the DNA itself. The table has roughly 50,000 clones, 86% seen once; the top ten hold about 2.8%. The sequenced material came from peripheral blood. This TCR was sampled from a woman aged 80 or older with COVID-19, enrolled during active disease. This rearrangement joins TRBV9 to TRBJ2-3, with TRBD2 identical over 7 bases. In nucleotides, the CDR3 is TGTGCCAGCAGCGTATTAAGCGGGACTCTATACACAGATACGCAGTATTTT. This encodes CASSVLSGTLYTDTQYF.